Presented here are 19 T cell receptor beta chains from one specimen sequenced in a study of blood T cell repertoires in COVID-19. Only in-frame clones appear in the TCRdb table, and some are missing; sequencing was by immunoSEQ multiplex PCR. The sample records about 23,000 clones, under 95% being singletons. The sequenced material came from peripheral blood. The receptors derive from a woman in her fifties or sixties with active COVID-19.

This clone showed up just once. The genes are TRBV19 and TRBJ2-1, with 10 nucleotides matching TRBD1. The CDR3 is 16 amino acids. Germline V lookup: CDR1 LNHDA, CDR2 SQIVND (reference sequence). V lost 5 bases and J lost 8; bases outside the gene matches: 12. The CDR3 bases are TGTGCCAGTAGTTCCTCCGGGACAGGGGTTGTGGATGAGCAGTTCTTC. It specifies CASSSSGTGVVDEQFF. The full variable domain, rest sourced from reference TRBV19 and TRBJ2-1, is DGGITQSPKYLFRKEGQNVTLSCEQNLNHDAMYWYRQDPGQGLRLIYYSQIVNDFQKGDIAEGYSVSREKKESFPLTVTSAQKNPTAFYLCASSSSGTGVVDEQFFGPGTRLTVL.

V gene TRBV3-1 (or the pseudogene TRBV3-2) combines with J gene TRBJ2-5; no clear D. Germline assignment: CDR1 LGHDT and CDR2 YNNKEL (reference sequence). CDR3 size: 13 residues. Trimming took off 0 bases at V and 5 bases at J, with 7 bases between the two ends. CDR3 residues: CASSQEGSETQYF. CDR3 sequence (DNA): TGTGCCAGCAGCCAAGAGGGCTCGGAGACCCAGTACTTC.

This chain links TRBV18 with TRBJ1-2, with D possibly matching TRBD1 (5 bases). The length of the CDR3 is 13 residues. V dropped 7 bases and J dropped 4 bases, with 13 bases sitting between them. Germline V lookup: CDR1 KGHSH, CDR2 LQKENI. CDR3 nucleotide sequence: TGTGCCAGCTTCCCGTCCGGGGGCTATGGCTACACCTTC. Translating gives CASFPSGGYGYTF.

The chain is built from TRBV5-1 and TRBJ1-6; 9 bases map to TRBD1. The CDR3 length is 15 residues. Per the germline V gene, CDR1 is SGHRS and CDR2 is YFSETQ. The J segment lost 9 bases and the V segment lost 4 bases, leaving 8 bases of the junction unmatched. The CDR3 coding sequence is TGCGCCAGCAGCCCCGGGACAGGGACGGTTTCACCCCTCCACTTT. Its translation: CASSPGTGTVSPLHF.

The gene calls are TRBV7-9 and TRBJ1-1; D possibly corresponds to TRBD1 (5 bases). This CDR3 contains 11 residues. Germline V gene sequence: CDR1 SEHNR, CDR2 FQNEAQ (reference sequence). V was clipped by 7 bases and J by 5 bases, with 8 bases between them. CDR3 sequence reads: CASMGGTEAFF. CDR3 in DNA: TGTGCCAGCATGGGGGGAACTGAAGCTTTCTTT.

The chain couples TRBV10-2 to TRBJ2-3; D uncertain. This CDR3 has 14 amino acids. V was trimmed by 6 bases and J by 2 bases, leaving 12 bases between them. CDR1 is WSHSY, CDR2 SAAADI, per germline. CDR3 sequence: CASSRPEYTDTQYF. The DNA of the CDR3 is TGCGCCAGCAGCCGTCCGGAGTACACAGATACGCAGTATTTT.

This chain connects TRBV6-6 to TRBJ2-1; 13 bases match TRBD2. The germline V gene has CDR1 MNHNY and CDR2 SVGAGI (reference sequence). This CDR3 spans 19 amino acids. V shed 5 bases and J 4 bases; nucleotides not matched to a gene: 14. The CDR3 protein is CASSPGPGTSGIGYNEQFF. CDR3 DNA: TGTGCCAGCAGTCCCGGACCAGGGACTAGCGGGATTGGGTACAATGAGCAGTTCTTC.

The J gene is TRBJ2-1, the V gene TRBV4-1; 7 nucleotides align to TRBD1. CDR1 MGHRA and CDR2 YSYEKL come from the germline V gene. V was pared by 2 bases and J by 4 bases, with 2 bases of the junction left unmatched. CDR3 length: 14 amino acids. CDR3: CASSQSGGYNEQFF. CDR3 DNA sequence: TGCGCCAGCAGCCAATCAGGGGGATACAATGAGCAGTTCTTC.

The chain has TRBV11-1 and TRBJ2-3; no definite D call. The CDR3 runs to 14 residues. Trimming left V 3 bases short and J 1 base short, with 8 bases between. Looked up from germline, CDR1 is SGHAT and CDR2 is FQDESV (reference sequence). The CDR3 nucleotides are TGTGCCAGCAGCTTCGAGGTCGGCACAGATACGCAGTATTTT. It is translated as CASSFEVGTDTQYF.

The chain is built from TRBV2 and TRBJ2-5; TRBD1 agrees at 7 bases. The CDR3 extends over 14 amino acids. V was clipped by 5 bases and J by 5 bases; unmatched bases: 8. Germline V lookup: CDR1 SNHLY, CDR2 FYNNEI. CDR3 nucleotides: TGTGCCAGCAGTACTGACAGGGCCCGGGAGACCCAGTACTTC. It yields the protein CASSTDRARETQYF.

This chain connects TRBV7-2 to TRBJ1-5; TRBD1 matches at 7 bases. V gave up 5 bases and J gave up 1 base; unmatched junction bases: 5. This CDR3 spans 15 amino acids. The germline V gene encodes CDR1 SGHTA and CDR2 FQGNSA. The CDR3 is CASSRTGGSNQPQHF. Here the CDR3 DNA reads TGTGCCAGCAGCCGGACAGGTGGGAGCAATCAGCCCCAGCATTTT.

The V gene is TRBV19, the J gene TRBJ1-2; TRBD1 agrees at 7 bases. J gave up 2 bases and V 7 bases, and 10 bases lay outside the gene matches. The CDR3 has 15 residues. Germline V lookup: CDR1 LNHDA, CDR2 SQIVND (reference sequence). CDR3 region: CASIPRQGQNYGYTF. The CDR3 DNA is TGTGCCAGTATCCCTAGACAGGGACAGAACTATGGCTACACCTTC.

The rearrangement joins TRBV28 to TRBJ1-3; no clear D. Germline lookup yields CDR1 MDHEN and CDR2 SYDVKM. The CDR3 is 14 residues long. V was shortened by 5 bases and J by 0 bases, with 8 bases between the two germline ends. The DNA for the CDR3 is TGTGCCAGCAGTGTCCTGAGCTCTGGAAACACCATATATTTT. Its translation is CASSVLSSGNTIYF. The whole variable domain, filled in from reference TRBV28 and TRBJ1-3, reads DVKVTQSSRYLVKRTGEKVFLECVQDMDHENMFWYRQDPGLGLRLIYFSYDVKMKEKGDIPEGYSVSREKKERFSLILESASTNQTSMYLCASSVLSSGNTIYFGEGSWLTVV.

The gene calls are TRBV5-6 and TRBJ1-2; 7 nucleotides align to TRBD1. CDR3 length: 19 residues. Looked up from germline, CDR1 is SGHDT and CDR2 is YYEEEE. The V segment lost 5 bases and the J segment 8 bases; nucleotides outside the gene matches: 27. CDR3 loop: CASSSIMRGRDERNDGYTF. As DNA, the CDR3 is TGTGCCAGCAGTTCGATCATGAGGGGGCGCGATGAGCGAAACGACGGCTACACCTTC.

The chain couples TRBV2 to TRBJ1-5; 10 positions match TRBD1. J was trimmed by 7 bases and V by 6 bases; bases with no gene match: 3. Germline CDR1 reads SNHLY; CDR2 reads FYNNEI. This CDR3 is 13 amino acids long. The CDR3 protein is CASRGTGEQPQHF. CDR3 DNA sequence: TGTGCCAGCAGAGGGACAGGGGAACAGCCCCAGCATTTT. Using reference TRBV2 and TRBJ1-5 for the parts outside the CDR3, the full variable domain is EPEVTQTPSHQVTQMGQEVILRCVPISNHLYFYWYRQILGQKVEFLVSFYNNEISEKSEIFDDQFSVERPDGSNFTLKIRSTKLEDSAMYFCASRGTGEQPQHFGDGTRLSIL.

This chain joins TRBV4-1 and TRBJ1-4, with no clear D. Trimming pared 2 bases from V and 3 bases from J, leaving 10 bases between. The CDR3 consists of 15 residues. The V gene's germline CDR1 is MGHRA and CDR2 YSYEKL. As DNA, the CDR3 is TGCGCCAGCAGCCAACTACCTACCCCTAATGAAAAACTGTTTTTT. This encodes CASSQLPTPNEKLFF.

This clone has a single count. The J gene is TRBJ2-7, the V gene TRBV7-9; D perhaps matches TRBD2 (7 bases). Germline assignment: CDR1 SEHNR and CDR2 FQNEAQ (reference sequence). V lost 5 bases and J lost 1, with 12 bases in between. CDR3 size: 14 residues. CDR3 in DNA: TGTGCCAGCAGCCGCGAGGGGGGGTCCTACGAGCAGTACTTC. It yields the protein CASSREGGSYEQYF.

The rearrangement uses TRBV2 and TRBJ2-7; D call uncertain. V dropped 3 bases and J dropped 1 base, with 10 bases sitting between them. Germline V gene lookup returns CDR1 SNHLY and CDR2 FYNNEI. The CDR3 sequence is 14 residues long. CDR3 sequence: CASSELRQSYEQYV. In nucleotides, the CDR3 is TGTGCCAGCAGTGAGCTGCGGCAGTCCTACGAGCAGTACGTC.

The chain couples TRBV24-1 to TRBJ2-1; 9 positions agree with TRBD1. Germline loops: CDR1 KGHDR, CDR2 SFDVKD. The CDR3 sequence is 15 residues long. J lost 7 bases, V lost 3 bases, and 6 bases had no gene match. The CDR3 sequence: CATSDPGTGRNEQFF. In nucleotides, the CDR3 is TGTGCCACCAGTGATCCCGGGACAGGGAGGAATGAGCAGTTCTTC.